Each of the 3 T cell receptor beta chains below was sequenced from the same sample in a study of chemoradiotherapy in HPV16-positive cancers. Measured with immunoSEQ multiplex PCR; TCRdb has only the in-frame clones, and not every one. The sample lists about 68,000 clones; about 88% were seen once. Sequences were derived from blood, sampled from a patient who underwent chemoradiotherapy. The origin of the receptors is a human donor with HPV-associated anogenital cancer.

The chain uses TRBV5-1 and TRBJ1-1; no clear D gene. The length of the CDR3 is 13 residues. Between the trimmed V and J ends, which lost 0 bases and 6 bases, there was a span of 9 bases. Looked up from germline, CDR1 is SGHRS and CDR2 is YFSETQ. CDR3 amino acids: CASSLVGNAEAFF. DNA for the CDR3: TGCGCCAGCAGCTTGGTAGGAAACGCTGAAGCTTTCTTT.

The chain uses TRBV25-1 and TRBJ1-2, with 8 bases fitting TRBD1. The CDR3 runs 14 residues. Per the germline V gene, CDR1 is MGHDK and CDR2 is SYGVNS. Unmatched junction bases numbered 8, after V lost 6 bases and J lost 5 bases. The CDR3 DNA is TGTGCCAGCAGCGCCGGGACAGGCCTTTATGGCTACACCTTC. This codes for CASSAGTGLYGYTF.

The chain links TRBV7-9 to TRBJ1-4; 10 positions match TRBD1. This CDR3 is 18 amino acids long. Germline V gene data show CDR1 as SEHNR and CDR2 as FQNEAQ (reference sequence). V was clipped by 6 bases and J by 5 bases; unmatched bases: 15. In DNA form, the CDR3 reads TGTGCCAGCAGTCCTTCCGGACAGGGGGAGAAGATGAATGAAAAACTGTTTTTT. Encoded protein: CASSPSGQGEKMNEKLFF.